The 20 T cell receptor beta chains presented below share a single source sample, sequenced in a study of T-cell reconstitution after alpha-beta-depleted transplantation in children listed by TCRdb under 2016. Receptor amplification or capture employed PCR. Sequencing used an Illumina HiSeq 2500. To normalize quantification of the TCRbeta repertoire, the TCR libraries were built with molecular barcoding that relied on unique molecular identifiers. The public reads were quality trimmed at Q25 with fastp and then assembled into clones with MiXCR by TCRdb, keeping productive beta chains. Every CDR3 protein is listed once, alongside the most common genes and DNA of its rows. Here the sample has about a million distinct CDR3 sequences; roughly 29% occur a single time. The ten top clones hold around 30% of the sample. The sample's treatment or condition label, in plain terms: allogeneic hematopoietic cell transplantation with graft depleted of TCRalphabeta T cells and CD19 B cells.

The starting material was PBMCs, mostly from graft donor cells, obtained 360 days after TCRalphabeta/CD19-depleted stem cell transplant. These receptor sequences come from a boy in the first two years of life who had a stem cell transplant for SCID, so the T cells may come from the graft donor.

The chain employs TRBV12-3 or TRBV12-4 and TRBJ1-5, with a tentative D call TRBD1 (6 bases). V lost 5 bases, J lost 4 bases, and 12 bases lay in between. CDR3 length: 14 residues. The chain's CDR3 is CASSAGTLNQPQHF. CDR3 nucleotides: TGTGCCAGCAGTGCCGGGACACTGAATCAGCCCCAGCATTTT.

The chain links TRBV7-2 to TRBJ2-1; D is unresolved. V was clipped by 1 base and J by 4 bases, with 11 bases between them. The CDR3 runs to 15 residues. Germline lookup yields CDR1 SGHTA and CDR2 FQGNSA. The CDR3: CASSLEGSIYNEQFF. The CDR3 coding sequence is TGTGCCAGCAGCTTAGAAGGTTCCATATACAATGAGCAGTTCTTC. The complete variable domain, with remaining parts taken from reference TRBV7-2 and TRBJ2-1, reads GAGVSQSPSNKVTEKGKDVELRCDPISGHTALYWYRQSLGQGLEFLIYFQGNSAPDKSGLPSDRFSAERTGGSVSTLTIQRTQQEDSAVYLCASSLEGSIYNEQFFGPGTRLTVL.

This clonotype was found many times. V and J are TRBV6-2 or TRBV6-3 and TRBJ2-1, with TRBD1 matching 7 bases. Germline V gene data show CDR1 as MNHEY and CDR2 as SVGEGT. CDR3 length: 15 amino acids. Losses at the gene ends were 2 bases for V and 5 bases for J; bases not matched to a gene: 6. CDR3 loop: CASSYPRQGHNEQFF. CDR3 DNA: TGTGCCAGCAGTTACCCTAGACAGGGTCACAATGAGCAGTTCTTC.

This clonotype turned up a few times. The chain combines TRBV7-9 with TRBJ1-2, with a possible D match to TRBD1 (6 bases). The CDR3 runs to 14 residues. The germline V gene has CDR1 SEHNR and CDR2 FQNEAQ (reference sequence). V was trimmed by 5 bases and J by 3 bases, leaving 13 bases between them. The DNA of the CDR3 is TGTGCCAGCAGCGTTACAGGGTGGGACTATGGCTACACCTTC. Protein: CASSVTGWDYGYTF.

The chain recombines TRBV20-1 with TRBJ1-4, with D perhaps TRBD1 (5 bases). Per germline, CDR1 DFQATT and CDR2 SNEGSKA (reference sequence). The V end was cut by 5 bases, the J end by 8 bases, with 21 bases between. The length of the CDR3 is 15 residues. CDR3 bases: TGCAGTGCTTTAGAACCGGGACCCAGACGAGAAAAACTGTTTTTT. Encoded protein: CSALEPGPRREKLFF.

The chain links TRBV9 to TRBJ1-5, with D possibly being TRBD1 (6 bases). V was cut by 0 bases and J by 1 base, with 11 bases left in between. The CDR3 contains 16 residues. CDR1 SGDLS and CDR2 YYNGEE come from the germline V gene. The CDR3 loop is CASSVDGGASNQPQHF. CDR3 coding DNA: TGTGCCAGCAGCGTAGACGGGGGGGCGAGCAATCAGCCCCAGCATTTT.

This clonotype has only a few counts. The V gene is TRBV12-3 or TRBV12-4, the J gene TRBJ2-7, with 7 bases matching TRBD2. CDR3 length: 16 residues. V was pared by 3 bases and J by 0 bases, with 8 bases of the junction left unmatched. The CDR3 sequence: CASSFAGRDYSYEQYF. The CDR3, as DNA: TGTGCCAGCAGTTTCGCGGGACGGGACTACTCCTACGAGCAGTACTTC.

The V and J genes are TRBV5-1 and TRBJ2-7; D assignment may be TRBD1 or TRBD2 (5 bases each). The CDR3 is made up of 12 amino acids. Trimming took 0 bases from V and 9 from J, leaving 10 bases between them. Germline V gives CDR1 SGHRS, CDR2 YFSETQ. The CDR3 spells CASSLEGTGQYF. DNA of the CDR3: TGCGCCAGCAGCTTGGAAGGGACGGGGCAGTACTTC. The full variable domain, its missing parts supplied by reference TRBV5-1 and TRBJ2-7, is KAGVTQTPRYLIKTRGQQVTLSCSPISGHRSVSWYQQTPGQGLQFLFEYFSETQRNKGNFPGRFSGRQFSNSRSEMNVSTLELGDSALYLCASSLEGTGQYFGPGTRLTVT.

This clonotype was counted only a few times. This chain links TRBV5-1 with TRBJ1-1, with D perhaps TRBD1 (5 bases). V was shortened by 3 bases and J by 0 bases, with 21 bases between the two germline ends. The CDR3 covers 18 residues. Per the germline V gene, CDR1 is SGHRS and CDR2 is YFSETQ. CDR3 sequence: CASSYGNLAGWMNTEAFF. In DNA form, the CDR3 reads TGCGCCAGCAGCTATGGAAACCTGGCAGGGTGGATGAACACTGAAGCTTTCTTT.

This sequence joins TRBV7-2 and TRBJ2-5, with D tentatively TRBD1 (6 bases). Germline V CDR1 and CDR2: SGHTA, FQGNSA. The V gene lost 5 bases and the J gene lost 4 bases, with 14 bases spanning the gap. CDR3 size: 14 residues. The CDR3 coding sequence is TGTGCCAGCAGCCTAACAGGGTTACCAGAGACCCAGTACTTC. It specifies CASSLTGLPETQYF.

This clonotype was recorded many times. The chain combines TRBV18 with TRBJ2-1, with unresolved D. Germline V gives CDR1 KGHSH, CDR2 LQKENI. V lost 1 base and J 8 bases, leaving 9 bases between the germline ends. The CDR3 is made up of 13 amino acids. The DNA of the CDR3 is TGTGCCAGCTCACCACACAAATTCCATGAGCAGTTCTTC. Translation gives CASSPHKFHEQFF.

This clonotype was seen only a few times. The chain joins TRBV2 to TRBJ1-2, with no clear D. The CDR3 runs to 13 residues. Germline CDR1 reads SNHLY; CDR2 reads FYNNEI. V shed 6 bases and J shed 6 bases, with 14 bases lying between them. The chain's CDR3 is CASSGMGSNGYTF. The DNA of the CDR3 is TGTGCCAGCAGCGGTATGGGGTCTAATGGCTACACCTTC.

The chain links TRBV28 to TRBJ1-2; tentative D call: TRBD1 (5 bases). V shed 6 bases and J shed 4 bases, with 12 bases lying between them. The germline V gene has CDR1 MDHEN and CDR2 SYDVKM. The CDR3 covers 13 residues. The CDR3 spells CASRYRDSYGYTF. CDR3 bases: TGTGCCAGCAGATATAGGGACTCCTATGGCTACACCTTC.

This chain links TRBV4-2 with TRBJ2-2, with 10 nucleotides matching TRBD1. The CDR3 extends over 16 amino acids. V gave up 4 bases and J gave up 7 bases; unmatched junction bases: 9. Germline lookup yields CDR1 LGHNA and CDR2 YNFKEQ. CDR3 in DNA: TGTGCCAGCAGCCTTCGACAGGGGGCGTTTATCGGGGAGCTGTTTTTT. This sequence encodes CASSLRQGAFIGELFF.

The CDR3 here is CATSEGAAQETQYF. CDR3 nucleotide sequence: TGTGCCACCAGTGAAGGGGCAGCCCAAGAGACCCAGTACTTC. V and J are TRBV24-1 and TRBJ2-5; the D gene is possibly TRBD1 (5 bases). V lost 4 bases, J lost 1 base, and 9 bases lay in between. The CDR3 extends over 14 amino acids. The germline V gene has CDR1 KGHDR and CDR2 SFDVKD.

The rearrangement joins TRBV28 to TRBJ2-4, with 8 bases identical to TRBD1. Germline loops: CDR1 MDHEN, CDR2 SYDVKM. V lost 4 bases, J lost 0 bases, and 2 bases stayed unmatched. The CDR3 spans 15 residues. The CDR3 coding sequence is TGTGCCAGCAGTTACAGGGGGGTAGCCAAAAACATTCAGTACTTC. This codes for CASSYRGVAKNIQYF.

This clonotype was counted between two and nine times. This rearrangement joins TRBV5-1 to TRBJ2-7; 9 positions agree with TRBD2. The CDR3 is made up of 16 amino acids. With V trimmed by 0 bases and J by 0 bases, 4 bases remained unmatched. From germline, CDR1 is SGHRS and CDR2 YFSETQ. CDR3: CASSLEASGVSYEQYF. In nucleotides, the CDR3 is TGCGCCAGCAGCTTGGAAGCTAGCGGGGTCTCCTACGAGCAGTACTTC. The variable domain in full, completed from reference TRBV5-1 and TRBJ2-7, reads KAGVTQTPRYLIKTRGQQVTLSCSPISGHRSVSWYQQTPGQGLQFLFEYFSETQRNKGNFPGRFSGRQFSNSRSEMNVSTLELGDSALYLCASSLEASGVSYEQYFGPGTRLTVT.

The chain couples TRBV9 to TRBJ1-1; D remains unclear. Looked up from germline, CDR1 is SGDLS and CDR2 is YYNGEE. This CDR3 is 13 amino acids long. Trimming left V 0 bases short and J 6 bases short, with 9 bases between. This chain's CDR3 is CASSVAPGPEAFF. The CDR3 bases are TGTGCCAGCAGCGTAGCCCCGGGCCCTGAAGCTTTCTTT.

The gene calls are TRBV4-1 and TRBJ2-7; 12 bases line up with TRBD2. The J segment lost 0 bases and the V segment lost 2 bases, leaving 5 bases of the junction unmatched. This CDR3 has 17 amino acids. Germline V gene data show CDR1 as MGHRA and CDR2 as YSYEKL. CDR3 region: CASSQWTSGTRSYEQYF. CDR3 DNA sequence: TGCGCCAGCAGCCAATGGACTAGCGGGACCCGCTCCTACGAGCAGTACTTC.

This clonotype was recorded only once. The V and J genes are TRBV12-3 or TRBV12-4 and TRBJ2-2; 9 positions agree with TRBD2. J was trimmed by 6 bases and V by 5 bases; bases with no gene match: 13. The CDR3 consists of 17 residues. For the CDR3, the DNA is TGTGCCAGCAGTCTTAGACCGGGCGGGGGGGCGTCCGGGGAGCTGTTTTTT. Protein sequence: CASSLRPGGGASGELFF.